Reported below is one T cell receptor (beta chain). The whole isolated RNA underwent reverse transcription, so sequencing captured expressed TCRB transcripts. Using immunoSEQ multiplex PCR, the repertoire was profiled, and TCRdb retains in-frame clones only, with some absent. Of under 500,000 clones in the sample, 30% are singletons; the top ten hold 0.05% to 0.07%. This sample was included in a study of beta chain features in type 1 diabetes. The TCR comes from a man aged 18 to 29 in good health. The specimen sequenced was naive CD4+ T cells from blood.

This chain's CDR3 is CASSPPGLGSGTQYF. The CDR3 DNA follows: TGTGCCAGCTCACCACCGGGACTGGGGTCCGGTACGCAGTATTTT. This sequence joins TRBV18 and TRBJ2-3; the D gene is possibly TRBD2 (6 bases). The CDR3 loop spans 15 amino acids. Germline-derived CDR1 and CDR2 are KGHSH and LQKENI. The V end lost 0 bases, the J end lost 8 bases, and 15 bases lay between the germline ends.